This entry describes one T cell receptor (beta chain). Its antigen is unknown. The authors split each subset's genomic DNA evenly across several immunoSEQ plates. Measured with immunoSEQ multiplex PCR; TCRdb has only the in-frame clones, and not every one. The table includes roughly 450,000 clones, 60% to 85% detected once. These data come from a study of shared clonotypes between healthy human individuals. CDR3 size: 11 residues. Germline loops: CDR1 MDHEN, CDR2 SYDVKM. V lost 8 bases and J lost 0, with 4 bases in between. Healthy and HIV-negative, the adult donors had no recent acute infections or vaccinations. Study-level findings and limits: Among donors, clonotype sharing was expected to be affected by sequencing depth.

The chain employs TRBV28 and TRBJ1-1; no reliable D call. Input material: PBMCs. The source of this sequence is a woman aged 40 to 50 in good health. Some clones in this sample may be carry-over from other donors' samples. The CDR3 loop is CASVLNTEAFF. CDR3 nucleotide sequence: TGTGCCAGCGTCCTGAACACTGAAGCTTTCTTT.